This T cell receptor (beta chain) came from a study of shared clonotypes between healthy human individuals. The study's findings and limits: A few donors had 4% to 5% of their naive CD4 clonotypes in common. Generally, naive subsets came out with larger estimated richness than memory subsets.

The sample holds one count of this clone. The antigen remains unidentified. V was pared by 3 bases and J by 5 bases, with 13 bases between. The CDR3 totals 14 residues. CDR1 and CDR2 (germline): MNHEY, SMNVEV (reference sequence). Every immunoSEQ plate was one replicate of a subset's evenly spread DNA. Using immunoSEQ multiplex PCR, the repertoire was profiled, and TCRdb retains in-frame clones only, with some absent. There are 2 million to 2.5 million clones in the sample; roughly 94% occur only once, and 0.13% lies in the top ten. This TCR was recovered from a young man in good health. The sequenced sample was naive CD4+ T cells sorted from blood. Subset specified: CD45RA+ positively selected. The V gene is TRBV27, the J gene TRBJ1-1, with D possibly matching TRBD1 (6 bases). CDR3 sequence: CASSFKGGSTEAFF. The CDR3, as DNA: TGTGCCAGCAGTTTCAAGGGGGGGAGTACTGAAGCTTTCTTT.